The entry that follows covers one TCR beta chain sequence. Its cognate antigen is unknown. CDR1 is KGHSH and CDR2 is LQKENI in the germline V gene. The CDR3 spans 13 residues. The V end lost 3 bases, the J end lost 6 bases, and 9 bases lay between the germline ends. This record comes from a study of T cell clones after liver transplantation. About the study: TCRbeta sequencing after a pre-transplant mixed lymphocyte reaction identified graft-donor-reactive clones, later tracked in post-transplant blood. Patients counted as tolerant after at least one year off all immunosuppression, enzymes not exceeding twice normal. Points from the study as a whole: The donor-reactive repertoire was only partly measurable in two subjects, lacking donor cells.

Sequencing used immunoSEQ multiplex PCR; TCRdb keeps in-frame clones, though not all of them. Of more than 95,000 clones listed, 82% are singletons. The chain recombines TRBV18 with TRBJ2-1; D is unclear. The TCR was taken from a human donor who received a liver transplant. Sequenced here: CD4+ T cells from blood, sampled before liver transplant. CDR3 region: CASSPPTGNEQFF. The CDR3 DNA reads TGTGCCAGCTCACCTCCGACTGGCAATGAGCAGTTCTTC.